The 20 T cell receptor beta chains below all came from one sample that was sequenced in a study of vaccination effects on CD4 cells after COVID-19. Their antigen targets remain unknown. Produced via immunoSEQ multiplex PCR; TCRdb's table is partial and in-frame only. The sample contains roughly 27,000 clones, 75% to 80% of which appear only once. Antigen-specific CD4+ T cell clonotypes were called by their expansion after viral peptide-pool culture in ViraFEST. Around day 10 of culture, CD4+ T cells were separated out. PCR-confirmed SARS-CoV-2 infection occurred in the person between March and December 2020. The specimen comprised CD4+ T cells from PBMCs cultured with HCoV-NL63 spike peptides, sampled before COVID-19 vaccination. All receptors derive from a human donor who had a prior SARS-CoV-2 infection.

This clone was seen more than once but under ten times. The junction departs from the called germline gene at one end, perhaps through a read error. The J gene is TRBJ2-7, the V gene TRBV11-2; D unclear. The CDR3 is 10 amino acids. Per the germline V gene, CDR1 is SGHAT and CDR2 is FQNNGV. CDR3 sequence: CASSGITVVF. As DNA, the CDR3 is TGTGCCAGCAGCGGGATAACGGTGGTATTC.

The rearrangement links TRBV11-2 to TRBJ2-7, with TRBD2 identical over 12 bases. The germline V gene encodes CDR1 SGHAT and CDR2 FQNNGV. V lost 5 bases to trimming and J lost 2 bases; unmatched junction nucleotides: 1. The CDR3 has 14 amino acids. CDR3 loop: CASSRLAGAYEQYF. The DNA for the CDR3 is TGTGCCAGCAGCAGACTAGCGGGGGCCTACGAGCAGTACTTC. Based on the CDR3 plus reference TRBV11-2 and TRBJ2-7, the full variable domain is EAGVAQSPRYKIIEKRQSVAFWCNPISGHATLYWYQQILGQGPKLLIQFQNNGVVDDSQLPKDRFSAERLKGVDSTLKIQPAKLEDSAVYLCASSRLAGAYEQYFGPGTRLTVT.

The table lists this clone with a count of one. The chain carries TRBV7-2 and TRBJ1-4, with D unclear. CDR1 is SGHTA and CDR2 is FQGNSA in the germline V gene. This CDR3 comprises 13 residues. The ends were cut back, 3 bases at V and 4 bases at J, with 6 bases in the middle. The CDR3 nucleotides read TGTGCCAGCAGCTTTGCTGGTAATGAAAAACTGTTTTTT. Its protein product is CASSFAGNEKLFF.

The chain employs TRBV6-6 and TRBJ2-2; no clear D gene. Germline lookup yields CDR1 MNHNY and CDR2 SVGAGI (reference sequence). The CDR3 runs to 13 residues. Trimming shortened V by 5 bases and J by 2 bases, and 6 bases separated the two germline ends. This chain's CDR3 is CASSTVNTGELFF. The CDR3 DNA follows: TGTGCCAGCAGTACAGTCAACACCGGGGAGCTGTTTTTT.

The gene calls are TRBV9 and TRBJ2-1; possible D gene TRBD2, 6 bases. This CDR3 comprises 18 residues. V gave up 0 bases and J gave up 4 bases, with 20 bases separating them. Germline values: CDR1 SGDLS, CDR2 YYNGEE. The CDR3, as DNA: TGTGCCAGCAGCGTAGGGAGCTGGCGGGGAGTCGATTACAATGAGCAGTTCTTC. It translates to CASSVGSWRGVDYNEQFF. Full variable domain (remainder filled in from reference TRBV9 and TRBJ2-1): DSGVTQTPKHLITATGQRVTLRCSPRSGDLSVYWYQQSLDQGLQFLIQYYNGEERAKGNILERFSAQQFPDLHSELNLSSLELGDSALYFCASSVGSWRGVDYNEQFFGPGTRLTVL.

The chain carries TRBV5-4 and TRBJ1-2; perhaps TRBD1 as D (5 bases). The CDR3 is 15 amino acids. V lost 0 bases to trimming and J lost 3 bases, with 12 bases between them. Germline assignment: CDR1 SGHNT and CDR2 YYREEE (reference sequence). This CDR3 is CASSLGGGRDYGYTF. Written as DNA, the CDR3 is TGTGCCAGCAGCTTGGGTGGGGGACGCGACTATGGCTACACCTTC.

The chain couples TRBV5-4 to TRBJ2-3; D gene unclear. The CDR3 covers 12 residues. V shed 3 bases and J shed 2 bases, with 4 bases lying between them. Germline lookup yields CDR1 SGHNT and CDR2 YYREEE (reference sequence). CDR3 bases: TGTGCCAGCAGCTCGACCACAGATACGCAGTATTTT. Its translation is CASSSTTDTQYF.

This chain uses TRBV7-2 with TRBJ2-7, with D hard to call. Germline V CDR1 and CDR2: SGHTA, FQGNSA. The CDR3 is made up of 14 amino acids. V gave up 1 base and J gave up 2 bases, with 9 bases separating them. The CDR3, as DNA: TGTGCCAGCAGCTTAGAGCTAGGTCCCTACGAGCAGTACTTC. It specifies CASSLELGPYEQYF. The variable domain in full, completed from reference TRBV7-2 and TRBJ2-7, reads GAGVSQSPSNKVTEKGKDVELRCDPISGHTALYWYRQSLGQGLEFLIYFQGNSAPDKSGLPSDRFSAERTGGSVSTLTIQRTQQEDSAVYLCASSLELGPYEQYFGPGTRLTVT.

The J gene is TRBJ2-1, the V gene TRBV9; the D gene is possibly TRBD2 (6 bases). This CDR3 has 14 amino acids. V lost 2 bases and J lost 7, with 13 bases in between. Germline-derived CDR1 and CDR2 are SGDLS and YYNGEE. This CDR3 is CASSVMEGINEQFF. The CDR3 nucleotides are TGTGCCAGCAGCGTTATGGAGGGGATTAATGAGCAGTTCTTC.

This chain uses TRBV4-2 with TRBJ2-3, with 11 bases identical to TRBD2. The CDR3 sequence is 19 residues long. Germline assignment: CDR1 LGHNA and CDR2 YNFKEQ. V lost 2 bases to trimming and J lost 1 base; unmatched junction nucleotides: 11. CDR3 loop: CASSQLGLAGGPGTDTQYF. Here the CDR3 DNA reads TGTGCCAGCAGCCAACTCGGGTTAGCGGGGGGGCCGGGCACAGATACGCAGTATTTT.

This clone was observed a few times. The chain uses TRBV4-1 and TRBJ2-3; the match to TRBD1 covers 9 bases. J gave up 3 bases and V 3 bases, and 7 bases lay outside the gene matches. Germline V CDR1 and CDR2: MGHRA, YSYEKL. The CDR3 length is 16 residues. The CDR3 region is CASSQMWGTGTDTQYF. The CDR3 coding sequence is TGCGCCAGCAGCCAGATGTGGGGGACAGGGACAGATACGCAGTATTTT.

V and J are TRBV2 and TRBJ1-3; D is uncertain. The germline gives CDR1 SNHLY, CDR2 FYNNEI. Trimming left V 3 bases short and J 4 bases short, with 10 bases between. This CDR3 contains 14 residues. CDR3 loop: CASSDGVRGNTIYF. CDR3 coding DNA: TGTGCCAGCAGTGATGGGGTCCGCGGAAACACCATATATTTT.

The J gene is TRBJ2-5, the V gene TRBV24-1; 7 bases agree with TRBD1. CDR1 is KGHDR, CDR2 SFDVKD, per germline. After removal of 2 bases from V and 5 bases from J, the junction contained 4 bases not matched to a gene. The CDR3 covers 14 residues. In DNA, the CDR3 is TGTGCCACCAGTGATTCGGTGACAGGGGAGACCCAGTACTTC. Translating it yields CATSDSVTGETQYF.

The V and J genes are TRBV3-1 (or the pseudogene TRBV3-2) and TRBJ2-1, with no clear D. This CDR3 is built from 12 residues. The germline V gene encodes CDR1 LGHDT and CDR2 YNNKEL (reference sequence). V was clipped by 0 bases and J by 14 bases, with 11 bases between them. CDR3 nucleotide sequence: TGTGCCAGCAGCCAAGAATGGGAAAATAAGTTCTTC. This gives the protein CASSQEWENKFF.

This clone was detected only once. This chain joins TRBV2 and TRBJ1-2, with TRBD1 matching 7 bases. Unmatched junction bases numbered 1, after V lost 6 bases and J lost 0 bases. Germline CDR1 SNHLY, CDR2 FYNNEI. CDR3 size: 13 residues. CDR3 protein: CASSGTANYGYTF. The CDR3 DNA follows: TGTGCCAGCAGCGGGACAGCTAACTATGGCTACACCTTC.

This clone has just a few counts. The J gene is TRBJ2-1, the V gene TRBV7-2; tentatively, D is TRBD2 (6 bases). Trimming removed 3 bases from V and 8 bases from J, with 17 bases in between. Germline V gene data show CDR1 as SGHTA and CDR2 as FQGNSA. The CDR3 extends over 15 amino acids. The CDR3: CASSFGGAVGDEQFF. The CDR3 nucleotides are TGTGCCAGCAGCTTCGGGGGAGCCGTAGGGGATGAGCAGTTCTTC.

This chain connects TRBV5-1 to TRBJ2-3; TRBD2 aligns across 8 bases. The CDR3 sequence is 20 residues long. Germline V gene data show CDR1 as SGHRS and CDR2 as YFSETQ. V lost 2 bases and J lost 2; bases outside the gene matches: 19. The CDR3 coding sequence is TGCGCCAGCAGCTTTCCTTTACGGGGGGGCCTGGGGTATAACACAGATACGCAGTATTTT. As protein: CASSFPLRGGLGYNTDTQYF.

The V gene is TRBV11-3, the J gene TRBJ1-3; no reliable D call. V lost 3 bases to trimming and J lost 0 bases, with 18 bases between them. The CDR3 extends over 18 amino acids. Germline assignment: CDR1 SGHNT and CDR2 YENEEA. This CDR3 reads CASSLVSFAVNSGNTIYF. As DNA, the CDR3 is TGTGCCAGCAGCTTGGTTAGTTTTGCGGTTAACTCTGGAAACACCATATATTTT.

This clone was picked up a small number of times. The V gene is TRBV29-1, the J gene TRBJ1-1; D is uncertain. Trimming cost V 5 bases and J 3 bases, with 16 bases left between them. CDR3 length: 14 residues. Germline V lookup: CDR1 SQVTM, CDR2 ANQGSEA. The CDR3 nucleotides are TGCAGCGTTATGGAGGGCTGGGCGTACACTGAAGCTTTCTTT. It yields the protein CSVMEGWAYTEAFF.

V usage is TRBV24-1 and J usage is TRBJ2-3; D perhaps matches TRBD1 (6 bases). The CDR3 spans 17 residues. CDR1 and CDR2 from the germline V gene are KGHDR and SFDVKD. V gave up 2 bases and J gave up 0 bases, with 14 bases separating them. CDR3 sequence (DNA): TGTGCCACCAGTGATTCTCCCAGGGGTCCTAGCACAGATACGCAGTATTTT. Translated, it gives CATSDSPRGPSTDTQYF.